This TCR beta chain was identified during a study of T cell responses to AZD1222 COVID-19 vaccine. TCRdb's copy holds only in-frame clones and misses some; the assay was immunoSEQ multiplex PCR. The repertoire includes some 180,000 clones, about nine tenths of them detected once, and around 2% sits in the top ten. For this clone: Antigen specificity is unknown.

The study's findings and limits: Baseline seropositives among AZD1222 recipients totaled only 5 to 7.

Trimming left V 5 bases short and J 5 bases short, with 11 bases between. The CDR3 covers 13 residues. CDR1 LGHDT and CDR2 YNNKEL come from the germline V gene (reference sequence). Investigators merged groups given second doses at roughly 4 or roughly 12 weeks. The TCR originated in an adult who received the AZD1222 COVID-19 vaccine. J is TRBJ2-3 and V is TRBV3-1 (or the pseudogene TRBV3-2); D may be TRBD1 (6 bases). The sample in question was peripheral blood, obtained 28 days after the second AZD1222 dose. The CDR3 coding sequence is TGTGCCAGCAGCATGAGGGGGAGAGATACGCAGTATTTT. Amino acids: CASSMRGRDTQYF.